This T cell receptor (beta chain) was sequenced in a study of metastatic and nonmetastatic thyroid tumors. Via MiXCR, TCRdb re-called the PCR reads. The sample has about 93,000 clones, around 9.1% seen once; the top ten hold 8.8%. This clone was counted at least ten times. Ahead of thyroid surgery, no patient had received treatment of any kind. Sequencing input: blood. This receptor was identified in a female donor with papillary thyroid cancer or a benign thyroid nodule (not recorded which). Some clones in this sample may be carry-over from other donors' samples.

CDR3 residues: CASSLVGQLSPRTEAFF. The CDR3 coding sequence is TGTGCCAGCAGCTTAGTGGGACAGCTGAGTCCGAGGACTGAAGCTTTCTTT. The chain joins TRBV11-3 to TRBJ1-1; 7 bases line up with TRBD1. Losses at the gene ends were 1 base for V and 5 bases for J; bases not matched to a gene: 13. CDR1 is SGHNT, CDR2 YENEEA, per germline. The CDR3 consists of 17 residues.